A single sample is the source of the 27 T cell receptor beta chains below, sequenced in a study of T cell responses to AZD1222 COVID-19 vaccine. This table comes from immunoSEQ multiplex PCR, and its TCRdb copy is limited to in-frame clones, with some not included. Seen here are under 170,000 clones, around nine tenths observed once, and the top ten hold roughly 3.1%. Sequenced material: peripheral blood, taken 28 days after the second AZD1222 dose. Every receptor here comes from an adult who received the AZD1222 COVID-19 vaccine.

A few counts support this clone. The chain joins TRBV4-2 to TRBJ2-7; either TRBD1 or TRBD2 may fit D (6 bases each). This CDR3 contains 14 residues. The germline gives CDR1 LGHNA, CDR2 YNFKEQ. Trimming left V 3 bases short and J 2 bases short, with 11 bases between. CDR3 DNA: TGTGCCAGCAGCCAGGGGGGCCAGACCTACGAGCAGTACTTC. Translation: CASSQGGQTYEQYF.

The V call is TRBV11-3, the J call TRBJ2-1; D is perhaps TRBD1 or TRBD2 (5 bases each). This CDR3 has 12 amino acids. Germline CDR1 is SGHNT and CDR2 is YENEEA. Trimming took 1 base from V and 15 from J, leaving 13 bases between them. CDR3 sequence: CASSLGLRDLFF. The CDR3 region has the DNA TGTGCCAGCAGCTTAGGCCTACGGGACCTGTTCTTC.

The V and J genes are TRBV2 and TRBJ1-2; TRBD1 might be the D (5 bases). Germline V gene sequence: CDR1 SNHLY, CDR2 FYNNEI. The ends were cut back, 6 bases at V and 7 bases at J, with 18 bases in the middle. This CDR3 has 14 residues. The CDR3 DNA sequence: TGTGCCAGCAGCCCTTATTACGGGGACGGTGGCTACACCTTC. Protein product: CASSPYYGDGGYTF.

V and J are TRBV19 and TRBJ1-1, with TRBD1 identical over 12 bases. After removal of 6 bases from V and 4 bases from J, the junction contained 15 bases not matched to a gene. The CDR3 has 18 residues. Germline V gene data show CDR1 as LNHDA and CDR2 as SQIVND (reference sequence). The CDR3 region is CASRGLPGTGGASTEAFF. CDR3 coding DNA: TGTGCCAGTAGAGGCCTCCCGGGGACAGGGGGCGCTAGCACTGAAGCTTTCTTT.

The chain links TRBV19 to TRBJ1-2; D is unresolved. V dropped 4 bases and J dropped 0 bases, with 6 bases sitting between them. The CDR3 has 13 amino acids. Germline V gene data show CDR1 as LNHDA and CDR2 as SQIVND (reference sequence). The CDR3 is CASSSLANYGYTF. The CDR3 DNA follows: TGTGCCAGTAGTAGCCTAGCTAACTATGGCTACACCTTC.

The chain uses TRBV6-2 or TRBV6-3 and TRBJ2-5; 10 positions match TRBD2. The V segment lost 0 bases and the J segment 5 bases; nucleotides outside the gene matches: 9. The CDR3 is 17 residues long. Germline V lookup: CDR1 MNHEY, CDR2 SVGEGT. DNA of the CDR3: TGTGCCAGCAGTTACTCGAAGCGGGAGGGCCAGGCGGAGACCCAGTACTTC. It yields the protein CASSYSKREGQAETQYF.

V gene TRBV6-1 combines with J gene TRBJ2-2; the match to TRBD2 covers 10 bases. CDR1 is MNHNS and CDR2 is SASEGT in the germline V gene. The length of the CDR3 is 15 residues. V lost 3 bases and J lost 7; bases outside the gene matches: 5. The CDR3 sequence: CASSDLAGVHGELFF. The DNA of the CDR3 is TGTGCCAGCAGTGATCTAGCGGGAGTTCACGGGGAGCTGTTTTTT.

The chain has TRBV6-5 and TRBJ1-4, with 10 bases lining up with TRBD1. The CDR3 totals 14 residues. J gave up 11 bases and V 6 bases, and 9 bases lay outside the gene matches. Germline CDR1 and CDR2: MNHEY and SVGAGI. The CDR3 loop reads CASSGQGGRWKLFF. CDR3 bases: TGTGCCAGCAGCGGACAGGGGGGGAGATGGAAACTGTTTTTT.

The chain is built from TRBV18 and TRBJ1-4, with 7 positions matching TRBD1. CDR1 and CDR2 (germline): KGHSH, LQKENI. The J segment lost 4 bases and the V segment lost 5 bases, leaving 4 bases of the junction unmatched. The CDR3 runs 14 residues. The CDR3 is CASSWGQSNEKLFF. The CDR3 DNA reads TGTGCCAGCTCATGGGGACAGAGTAATGAAAAACTGTTTTTT.

The genes are TRBV5-6 and TRBJ1-5; 8 bases line up with TRBD1. CDR1 and CDR2 from the germline V gene are SGHDT and YYEEEE. V trimming: 3 bases; J trimming: 2 bases; junction bases outside the gene matches: 7. The CDR3 is 16 amino acids. In DNA, the CDR3 is TGTGCCAGCAGCTATCTCGGGGGACAGGGCAATCAGCCCCAGCATTTT. It codes for CASSYLGGQGNQPQHF.

This sequence joins TRBV24-1 and TRBJ2-2; D is uncertain. Germline-derived CDR1 and CDR2 are KGHDR and SFDVKD. The CDR3 is 12 residues long. V lost 1 base and J lost 6, with 2 bases in between. CDR3 bases: TGTGCCACCAGTGATTTTGCCGGGGAGCTGTTTTTT. Translating gives CATSDFAGELFF.

The V call is TRBV5-4, the J call TRBJ1-2, with TRBD1 matching over 8 bases. Looked up from germline, CDR1 is SGHNT and CDR2 is YYREEE (reference sequence). The CDR3 loop spans 18 amino acids. The junction had 18 bases not matched to a gene; V was cut back by 4 bases and J by 4 bases. For the CDR3, the DNA is TGTGCCAGCAGCAAAGGACAGGGCACCCATCGATTCTCCTATGGCTACACCTTC. Protein product: CASSKGQGTHRFSYGYTF.

Only one count was recorded for this clone. The same CDR3 is also encoded by other DNA sequences in this sample. This rearrangement joins TRBV18 to TRBJ2-5; D is unresolved. V was trimmed by 3 bases and J by 1 base, leaving 0 bases between them. The CDR3 runs to 11 residues. Germline V gene lookup returns CDR1 KGHSH and CDR2 LQKENI. The CDR3 spells CASSPQETQYF. Written as DNA, the CDR3 is TGTGCCAGCTCACCCCAAGAGACCCAGTACTTC.

The chain recombines TRBV20-1 with TRBJ1-2, with D unclear. The CDR3 has 12 residues. Between the trimmed V and J ends, which lost 3 bases and 4 bases, there was a span of 9 bases. The germline CDR1 and CDR2 sequences are DFQATT and SNEGSKA (reference sequence). CDR3 coding DNA: TGCAGTGCTAGTCAGGCCATCTATGGCTACACCTTC. Amino acids: CSASQAIYGYTF.

This chain connects TRBV19 to TRBJ1-5, with D unclear. Trimming removed 2 bases from V and 0 bases from J, with 5 bases in between. This CDR3 region has 14 residues. The germline V gene has CDR1 LNHDA and CDR2 SQIVND (reference sequence). DNA for the CDR3: TGTGCCAGTAGTATAAGCAATAGCAATCAGCCCCAGCATTTT. This encodes CASSISNSNQPQHF.

The chain carries TRBV7-9 and TRBJ2-4; D gene unclear. The germline V gene has CDR1 SEHNR and CDR2 FQNEAQ (reference sequence). This CDR3 contains 13 residues. The ends were cut back, 4 bases at V and 2 bases at J, with 6 bases in the middle. CDR3 sequence: CASSYASKNIQYF. In DNA form, the CDR3 reads TGTGCCAGCAGCTACGCCTCCAAAAACATTCAGTACTTC.

V and J are TRBV19 and TRBJ1-4; D is unclear. The CDR3 length is 12 residues. The germline CDR1 and CDR2 sequences are LNHDA and SQIVND (reference sequence). The V end was cut by 1 base, the J end by 6 bases, with 3 bases between. DNA for the CDR3: TGTGCCAGTAGTATAGTGGATGAAAAACTGTTTTTT. This codes for CASSIVDEKLFF.

The J gene is TRBJ2-1, the V gene TRBV6-5, with a tentative D call TRBD2 (6 bases). CDR1 is MNHEY and CDR2 is SVGAGI in the germline V gene. Trimming pared 8 bases from V and 7 bases from J, leaving 21 bases between. CDR3 length: 15 amino acids. CDR3 DNA: TGTGCCAGCCGTAAGGAGGGTGGGAGGCCGAATGAGCAGTTCTTC. As protein: CASRKEGGRPNEQFF.

A single count supports this clone. The chain joins TRBV7-2 to TRBJ1-5; 10 nucleotides align to TRBD1. Germline CDR1 reads SGHTA; CDR2 reads FQGNSA. V lost 5 bases, J lost 6 bases, and 4 bases stayed unmatched. This CDR3 is built from 14 residues. The CDR3 loop is CASSTGQGGQPQHF. CDR3 DNA sequence: TGTGCCAGCAGCACTGGACAGGGGGGTCAGCCCCAGCATTTT.

The DNA for the CDR3 is TGCGCCAGCAGTCCGACAGGGGAGGCCTACGAGCAGTACTTC. It encodes CASSPTGEAYEQYF. This chain uses TRBV10-2 with TRBJ2-7; 8 bases are a match to TRBD1. The junction had 5 bases not matched to a gene; V was cut back by 5 bases and J by 2 bases. Germline CDR1 is WSHSY and CDR2 is SAAADI. This CDR3 spans 14 amino acids.

This clone was seen more than once but under ten times. The chain couples TRBV2 to TRBJ1-1; TRBD1 might be the D (5 bases). V was pared by 3 bases and J by 7 bases, with 12 bases between. The CDR3 runs to 13 residues. The germline V gene encodes CDR1 SNHLY and CDR2 FYNNEI. CDR3 in amino acids: CASSEPRDGEAFF. In nucleotides, the CDR3 is TGTGCCAGCAGTGAGCCCCGGGACGGTGAAGCTTTCTTT.

In regard to this clone: Other DNA variants within this sample encode the same CDR3. As DNA, the CDR3 is TGCAGCGCCGGGGACAGGGGTCTTCCCTACGAGCAGTACTTC. Translation gives CSAGDRGLPYEQYF. The gene calls are TRBV29-1 and TRBJ2-7; 10 nucleotides agree with TRBD1. CDR3 length: 14 residues. J lost 2 bases, V lost 7 bases, and 8 bases had no gene match. CDR1 is SQVTM and CDR2 is ANQGSEA in the germline V gene.

The gene calls are TRBV12-3 or TRBV12-4 and TRBJ2-2; D unclear. With 7 bases removed from V and 4 bases from J, the gap between germline ends came to 4 bases. The CDR3 runs 11 residues. The CDR3 is CASKGTGELFF. CDR3 nucleotides: TGTGCCAGCAAGGGCACCGGGGAGCTGTTTTTT.

The chain recombines TRBV10-2 with TRBJ1-1; D remains unclear. The V end was cut by 7 bases, the J end by 1 base, with 13 bases between. The CDR3 spans 14 residues. Germline V gene lookup returns CDR1 WSHSY and CDR2 SAAADI. The CDR3 loop reads CASTSFAGNTEAFF. As DNA, the CDR3 is TGCGCCAGCACTTCGTTTGCGGGGAACACTGAAGCTTTCTTT.

This sequence joins TRBV5-6 and TRBJ2-2, with 9 bases identical to TRBD1. V was clipped by 5 bases and J by 2 bases; unmatched bases: 10. Germline CDR1 reads SGHDT; CDR2 reads YYEEEE. CDR3 length: 17 residues. The CDR3 protein is CASSLTAGQGNTGELFF. The CDR3 DNA is TGTGCCAGCAGTTTAACGGCGGGACAGGGCAACACCGGGGAGCTGTTTTTT.

This clone showed up just once. The chain combines TRBV27 with TRBJ2-7; D ambiguous. Per germline, CDR1 MNHEY and CDR2 SMNVEV (reference sequence). This CDR3 region has 13 residues. Trimming removed 2 bases at V and 2 bases at J, with 7 bases between. This CDR3 reads CASSLSPAYEQYF. The DNA of the CDR3 is TGTGCCAGCAGTTTAAGCCCCGCCTACGAGCAGTACTTC.

The genes are TRBV29-1 and TRBJ2-1, with D perhaps being TRBD1 or TRBD2 (5 bases each). CDR3 length: 13 amino acids. CDR1 SQVTM and CDR2 ANQGSEA come from the germline V gene. Between the trimmed V and J ends, which lost 5 bases and 4 bases, there was a span of 12 bases. The CDR3 nucleotides read TGCAGCGTTCCGAGACAGCGGTACAATGAGCAGTTCTTC. Its translation is CSVPRQRYNEQFF.